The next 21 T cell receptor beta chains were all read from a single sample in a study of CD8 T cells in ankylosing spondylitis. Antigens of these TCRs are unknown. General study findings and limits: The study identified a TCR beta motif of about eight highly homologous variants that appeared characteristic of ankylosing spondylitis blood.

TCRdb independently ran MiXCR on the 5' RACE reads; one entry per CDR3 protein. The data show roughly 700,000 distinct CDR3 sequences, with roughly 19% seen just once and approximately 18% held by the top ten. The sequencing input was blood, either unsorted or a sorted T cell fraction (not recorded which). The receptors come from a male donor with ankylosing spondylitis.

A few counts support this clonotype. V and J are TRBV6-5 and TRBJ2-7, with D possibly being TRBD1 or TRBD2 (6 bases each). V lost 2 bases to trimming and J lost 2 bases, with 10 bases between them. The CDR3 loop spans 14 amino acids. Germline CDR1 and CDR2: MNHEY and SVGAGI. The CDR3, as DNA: TGTGCCAGCAGTTACGCCGGGGGCCCCTACGAGCAGTACTTC. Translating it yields CASSYAGGPYEQYF.

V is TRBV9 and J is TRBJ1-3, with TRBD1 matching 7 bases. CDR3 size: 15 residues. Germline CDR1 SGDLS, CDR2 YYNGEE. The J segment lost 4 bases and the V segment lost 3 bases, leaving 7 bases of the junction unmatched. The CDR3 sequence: CASSASRDRGNTIYF. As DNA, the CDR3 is TGTGCCAGCAGCGCATCCCGGGACAGAGGAAACACCATATATTTT. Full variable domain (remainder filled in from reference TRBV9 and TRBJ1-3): DSGVTQTPKHLITATGQRVTLRCSPRSGDLSVYWYQQSLDQGLQFLIQYYNGEERAKGNILERFSAQQFPDLHSELNLSSLELGDSALYFCASSASRDRGNTIYFGEGSWLTVV.

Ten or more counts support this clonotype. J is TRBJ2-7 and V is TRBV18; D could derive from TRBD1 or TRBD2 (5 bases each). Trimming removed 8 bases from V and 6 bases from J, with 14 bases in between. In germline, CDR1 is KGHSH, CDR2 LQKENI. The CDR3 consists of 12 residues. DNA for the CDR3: TGTGCCAGCAGCCCACCTGGGGGCGAGCAGTACTTC. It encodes CASSPPGGEQYF.

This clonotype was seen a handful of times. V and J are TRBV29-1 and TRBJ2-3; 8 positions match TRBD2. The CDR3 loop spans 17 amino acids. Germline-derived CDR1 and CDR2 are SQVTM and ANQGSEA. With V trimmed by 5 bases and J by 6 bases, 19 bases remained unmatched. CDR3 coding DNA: TGCAGCGTTTACGGAAGCCCCACTAGCGGAGTCCCGGATACGCAGTATTTT. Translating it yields CSVYGSPTSGVPDTQYF.

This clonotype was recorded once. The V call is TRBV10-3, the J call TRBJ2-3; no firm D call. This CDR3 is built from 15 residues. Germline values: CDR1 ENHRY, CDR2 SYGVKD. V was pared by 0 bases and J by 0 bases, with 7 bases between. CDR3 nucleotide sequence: TGTGCCATCAGTGAGTCGGGTCCAAGCACAGATACGCAGTATTTT. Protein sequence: CAISESGPSTDTQYF.

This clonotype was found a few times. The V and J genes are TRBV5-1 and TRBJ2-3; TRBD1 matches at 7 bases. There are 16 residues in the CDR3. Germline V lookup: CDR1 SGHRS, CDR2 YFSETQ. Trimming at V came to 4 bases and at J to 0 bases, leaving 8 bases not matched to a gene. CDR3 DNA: TGCGCCAGCAGCAACCTAGGACAGGAGAGCACAGATACGCAGTATTTT. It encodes CASSNLGQESTDTQYF. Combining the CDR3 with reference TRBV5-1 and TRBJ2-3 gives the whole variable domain KAGVTQTPRYLIKTRGQQVTLSCSPISGHRSVSWYQQTPGQGLQFLFEYFSETQRNKGNFPGRFSGRQFSNSRSEMNVSTLELGDSALYLCASSNLGQESTDTQYFGPGTRLTVL.

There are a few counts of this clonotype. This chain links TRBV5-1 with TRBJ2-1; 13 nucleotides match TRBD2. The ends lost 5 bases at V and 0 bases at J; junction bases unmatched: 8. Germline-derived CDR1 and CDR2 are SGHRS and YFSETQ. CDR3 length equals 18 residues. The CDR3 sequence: CASRSTSGGASSYNEQFF. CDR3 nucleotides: TGCGCCAGCAGGAGCACTAGCGGGGGGGCCAGCTCCTACAATGAGCAGTTCTTC.

The CDR3 region has the DNA TGTGCCTGGAGTGTTGGCCTAAAACTGTTTTTT. Protein product: CAWSVGLKLFF. This sequence joins TRBV30 and TRBJ1-4; D not certain. The germline V gene encodes CDR1 GTSNPN and CDR2 SVGIG (reference sequence). The CDR3 consists of 11 residues. V was clipped by 0 bases and J by 10 bases, with 6 bases between them.

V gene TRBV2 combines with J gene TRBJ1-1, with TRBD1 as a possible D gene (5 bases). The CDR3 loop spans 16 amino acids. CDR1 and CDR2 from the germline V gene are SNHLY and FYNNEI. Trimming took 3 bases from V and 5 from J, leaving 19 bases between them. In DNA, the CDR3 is TGTGCCAGCAGTGACCCTAGACAGATTGGGGGGACTGAAGCTTTCTTT. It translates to CASSDPRQIGGTEAFF.

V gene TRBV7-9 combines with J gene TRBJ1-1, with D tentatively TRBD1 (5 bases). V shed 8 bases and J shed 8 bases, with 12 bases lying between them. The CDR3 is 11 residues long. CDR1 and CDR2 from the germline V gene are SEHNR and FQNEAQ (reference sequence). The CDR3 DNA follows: TGTGCCAGCCTTTCCTGGGGGGAAGCTTTCTTT. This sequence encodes CASLSWGEAFF.

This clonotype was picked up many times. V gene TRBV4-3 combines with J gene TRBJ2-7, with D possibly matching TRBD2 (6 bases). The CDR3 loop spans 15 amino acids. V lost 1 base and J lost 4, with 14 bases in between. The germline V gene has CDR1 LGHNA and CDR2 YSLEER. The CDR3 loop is CASSQGRETLYEQYF. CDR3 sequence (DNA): TGCGCCAGCAGCCAAGGACGGGAGACCCTATACGAGCAGTACTTC.

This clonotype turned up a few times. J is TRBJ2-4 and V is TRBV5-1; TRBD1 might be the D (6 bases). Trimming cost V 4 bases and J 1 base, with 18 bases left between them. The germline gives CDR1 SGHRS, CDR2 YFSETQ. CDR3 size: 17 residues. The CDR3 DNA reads TGCGCCAGCAGCCTTAGAGACAGGCTTGGGGCCAAAAACATTCAGTACTTC. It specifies CASSLRDRLGAKNIQYF. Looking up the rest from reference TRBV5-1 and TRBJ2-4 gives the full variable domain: KAGVTQTPRYLIKTRGQQVTLSCSPISGHRSVSWYQQTPGQGLQFLFEYFSETQRNKGNFPGRFSGRQFSNSRSEMNVSTLELGDSALYLCASSLRDRLGAKNIQYFGAGTRLSVL.

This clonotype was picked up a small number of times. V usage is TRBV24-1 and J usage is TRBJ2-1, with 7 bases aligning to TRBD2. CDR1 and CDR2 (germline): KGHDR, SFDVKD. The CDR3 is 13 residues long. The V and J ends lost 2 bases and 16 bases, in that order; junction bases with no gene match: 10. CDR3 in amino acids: CATSDSVAGVPFF. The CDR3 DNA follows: TGTGCCACCAGTGATTCTGTGGCGGGAGTCCCTTTCTTC.

The CDR3 here is CASSLALGTPSAEQYF. The CDR3 DNA is TGTGCCAGCAGCTTAGCGCTCGGGACTCCTTCCGCGGAGCAGTACTTC. The chain carries TRBV7-2 and TRBJ2-7; D perhaps matches TRBD2 (6 bases). The CDR3 is 16 amino acids. The germline V gene has CDR1 SGHTA and CDR2 FQGNSA. Trimming shortened V by 0 bases and J by 7 bases, and 19 bases separated the two germline ends.

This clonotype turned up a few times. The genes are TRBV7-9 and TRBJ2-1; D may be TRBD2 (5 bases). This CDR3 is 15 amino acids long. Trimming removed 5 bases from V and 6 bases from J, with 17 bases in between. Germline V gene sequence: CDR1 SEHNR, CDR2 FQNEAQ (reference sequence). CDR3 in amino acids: CASSGWAGLVNEQFF. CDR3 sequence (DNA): TGTGCCAGCAGCGGGTGGGCGGGCTTAGTCAATGAGCAGTTCTTC. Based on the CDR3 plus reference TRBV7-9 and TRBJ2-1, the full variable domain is DTGVSQNPRHKITKRGQNVTFRCDPISEHNRLYWYRQTLGQGPEFLTYFQNEAQLEKSRLLSDRFSAERPKGSFSTLEIQRTEQGDSAMYLCASSGWAGLVNEQFFGPGTRLTVL.

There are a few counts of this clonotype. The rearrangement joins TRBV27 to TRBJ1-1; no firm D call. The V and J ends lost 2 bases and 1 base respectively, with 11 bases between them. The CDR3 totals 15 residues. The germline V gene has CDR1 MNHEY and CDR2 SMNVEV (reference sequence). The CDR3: CASSLQLGRNTEAFF. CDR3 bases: TGTGCCAGCAGTTTACAACTTGGACGGAACACTGAAGCTTTCTTT.

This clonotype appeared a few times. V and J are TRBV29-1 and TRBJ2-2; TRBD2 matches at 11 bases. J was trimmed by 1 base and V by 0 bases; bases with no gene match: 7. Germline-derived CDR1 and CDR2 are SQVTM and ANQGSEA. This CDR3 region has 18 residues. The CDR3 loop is CSVEDASGGSLNTGELFF. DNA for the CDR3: TGCAGCGTTGAAGATGCTAGCGGGGGGTCCCTGAACACCGGGGAGCTGTTTTTT.

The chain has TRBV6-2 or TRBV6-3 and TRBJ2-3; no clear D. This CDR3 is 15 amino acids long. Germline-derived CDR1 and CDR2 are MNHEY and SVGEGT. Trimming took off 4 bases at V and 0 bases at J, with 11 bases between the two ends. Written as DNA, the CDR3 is TGTGCCAGCAGTTTCATCCACCTTAGCACAGATACGCAGTATTTT. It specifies CASSFIHLSTDTQYF.

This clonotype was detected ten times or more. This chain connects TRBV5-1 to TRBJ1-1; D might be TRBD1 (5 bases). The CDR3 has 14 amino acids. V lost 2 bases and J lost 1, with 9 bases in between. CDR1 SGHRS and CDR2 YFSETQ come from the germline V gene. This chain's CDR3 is CASSLGAANTEAFF. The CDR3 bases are TGCGCCAGCAGCTTAGGGGCCGCGAACACTGAAGCTTTCTTT.

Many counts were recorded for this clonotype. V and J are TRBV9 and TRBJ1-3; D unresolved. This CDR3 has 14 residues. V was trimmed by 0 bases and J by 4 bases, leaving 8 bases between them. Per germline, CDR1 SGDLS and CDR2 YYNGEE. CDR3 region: CASSVGATGNTIYF. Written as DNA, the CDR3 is TGTGCCAGCAGCGTAGGGGCGACGGGAAACACCATATATTTT. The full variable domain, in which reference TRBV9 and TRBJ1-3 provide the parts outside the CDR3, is DSGVTQTPKHLITATGQRVTLRCSPRSGDLSVYWYQQSLDQGLQFLIQYYNGEERAKGNILERFSAQQFPDLHSELNLSSLELGDSALYFCASSVGATGNTIYFGEGSWLTVV.

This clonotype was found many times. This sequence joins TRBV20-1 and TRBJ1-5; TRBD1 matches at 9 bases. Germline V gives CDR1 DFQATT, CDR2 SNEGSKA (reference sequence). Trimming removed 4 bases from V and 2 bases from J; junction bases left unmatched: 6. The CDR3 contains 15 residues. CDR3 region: CSATTGQGGNQPQHF. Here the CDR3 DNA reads TGCAGTGCTACAACGGGACAGGGTGGCAATCAGCCCCAGCATTTT.